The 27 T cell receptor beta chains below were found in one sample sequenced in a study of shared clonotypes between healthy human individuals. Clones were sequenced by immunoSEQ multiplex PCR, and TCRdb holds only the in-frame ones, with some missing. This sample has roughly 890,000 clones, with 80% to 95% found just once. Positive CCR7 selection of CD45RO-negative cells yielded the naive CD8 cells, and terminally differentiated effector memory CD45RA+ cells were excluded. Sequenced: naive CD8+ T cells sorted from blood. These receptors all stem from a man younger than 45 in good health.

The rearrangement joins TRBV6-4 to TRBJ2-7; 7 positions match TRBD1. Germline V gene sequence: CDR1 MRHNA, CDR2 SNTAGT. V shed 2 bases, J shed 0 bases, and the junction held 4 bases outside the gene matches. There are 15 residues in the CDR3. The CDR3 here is CASSDPDRVSYEQYF. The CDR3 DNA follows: TGTGCCAGCAGTGACCCCGACAGGGTCTCCTACGAGCAGTACTTC.

As DNA, the CDR3 is TGTGCCAGCAGCCCTCGGGACACGGGCTCAAGCAATCGGGAGCAGTACTTC. Protein: CASSPRDTGSSNREQYF. The chain has TRBV9 and TRBJ2-7; possibly TRBD1 for D (6 bases). The CDR3 contains 17 residues. The V gene's germline CDR1 is SGDLS and CDR2 YYNGEE. V lost 4 bases, J lost 7 bases, and 27 bases lay in between.

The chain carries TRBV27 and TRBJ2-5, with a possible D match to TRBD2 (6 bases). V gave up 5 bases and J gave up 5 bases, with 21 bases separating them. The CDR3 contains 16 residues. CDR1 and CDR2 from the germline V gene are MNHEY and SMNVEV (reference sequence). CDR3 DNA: TGTGCCAGCAGTCTGCTGGGGACTGAAGGGGCCGAGACCCAGTACTTC. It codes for CASSLLGTEGAETQYF.

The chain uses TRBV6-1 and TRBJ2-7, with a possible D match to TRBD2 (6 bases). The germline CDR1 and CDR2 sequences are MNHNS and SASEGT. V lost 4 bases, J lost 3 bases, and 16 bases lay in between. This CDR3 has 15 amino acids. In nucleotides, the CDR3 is TGTGCCAGCAGTGGGAATAGCGGACTTTTCTACGAGCAGTACTTC. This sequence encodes CASSGNSGLFYEQYF.

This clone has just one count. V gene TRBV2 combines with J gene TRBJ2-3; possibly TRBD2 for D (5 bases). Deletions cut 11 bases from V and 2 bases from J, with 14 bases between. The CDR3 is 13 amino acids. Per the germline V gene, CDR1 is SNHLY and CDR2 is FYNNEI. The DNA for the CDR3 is TGTGCCGCGACGGGGAGCTACACAGATACGCAGTATTTT. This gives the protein CAATGSYTDTQYF.

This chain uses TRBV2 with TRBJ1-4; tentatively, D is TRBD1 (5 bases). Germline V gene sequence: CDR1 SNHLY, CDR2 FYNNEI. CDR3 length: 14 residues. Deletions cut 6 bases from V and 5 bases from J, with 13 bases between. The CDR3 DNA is TGTGCCAGCAGCGGGGACGGATACAATGAAAAACTGTTTTTT. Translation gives CASSGDGYNEKLFF.

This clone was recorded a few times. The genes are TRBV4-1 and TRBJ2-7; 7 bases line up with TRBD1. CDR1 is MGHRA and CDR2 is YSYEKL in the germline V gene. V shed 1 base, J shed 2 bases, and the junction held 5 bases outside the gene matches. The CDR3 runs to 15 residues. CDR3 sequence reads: CASSQGWDSTYEQYF. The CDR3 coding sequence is TGCGCCAGCAGCCAAGGGTGGGACAGTACCTACGAGCAGTACTTC.

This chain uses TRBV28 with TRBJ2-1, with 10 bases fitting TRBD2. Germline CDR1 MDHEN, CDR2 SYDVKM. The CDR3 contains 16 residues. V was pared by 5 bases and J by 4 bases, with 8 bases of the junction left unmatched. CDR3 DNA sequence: TGTGCCAGCAGTCTAGCGGGAGACTCGGGATACAATGAGCAGTTCTTC. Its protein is CASSLAGDSGYNEQFF.

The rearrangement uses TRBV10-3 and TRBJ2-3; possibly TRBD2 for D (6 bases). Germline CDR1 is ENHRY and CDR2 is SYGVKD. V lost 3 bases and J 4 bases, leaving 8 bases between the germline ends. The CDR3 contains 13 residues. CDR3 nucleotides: TGTGCCATCAGTGACGGGAGTGCAGATACGCAGTATTTT. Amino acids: CAISDGSADTQYF.

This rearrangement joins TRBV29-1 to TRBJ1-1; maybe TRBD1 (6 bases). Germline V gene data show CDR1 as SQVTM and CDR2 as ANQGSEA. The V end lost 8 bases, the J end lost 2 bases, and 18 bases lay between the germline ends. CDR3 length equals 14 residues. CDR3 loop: CSLGETGFNTEAFF. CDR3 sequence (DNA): TGCAGCCTTGGGGAGACAGGTTTTAACACTGAAGCTTTCTTT. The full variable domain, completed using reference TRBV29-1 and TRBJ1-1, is SAVISQKPSRDICQRGTSLTIQCQVDSQVTMMFWYRQQPGQSLTLIATANQGSEATYESGFVIDKFPISRPNLTFSTLTVSNMSPEDSSIYLCSLGETGFNTEAFFGQGTRLTVV.

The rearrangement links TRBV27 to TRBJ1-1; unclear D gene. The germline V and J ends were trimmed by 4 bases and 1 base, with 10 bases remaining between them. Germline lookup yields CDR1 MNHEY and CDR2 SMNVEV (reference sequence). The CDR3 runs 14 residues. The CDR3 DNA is TGTGCCAGCAGTTCCCTCGGGCCGAACACTGAAGCTTTCTTT. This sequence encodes CASSSLGPNTEAFF.

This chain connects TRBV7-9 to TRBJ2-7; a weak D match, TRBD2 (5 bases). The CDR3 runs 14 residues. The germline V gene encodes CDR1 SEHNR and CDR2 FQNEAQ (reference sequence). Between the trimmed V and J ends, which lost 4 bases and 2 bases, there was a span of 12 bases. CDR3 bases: TGTGCCAGCAGCTCCCGAGGGATAGCCTACGAGCAGTACTTC. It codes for CASSSRGIAYEQYF.

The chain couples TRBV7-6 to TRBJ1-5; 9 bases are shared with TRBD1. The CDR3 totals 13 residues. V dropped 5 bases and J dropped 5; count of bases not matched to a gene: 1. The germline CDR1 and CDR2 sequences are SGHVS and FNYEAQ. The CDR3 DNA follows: TGTGCCAGCAGCCGGACAGGGGATCAGCCCCAGCATTTT. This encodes CASSRTGDQPQHF.

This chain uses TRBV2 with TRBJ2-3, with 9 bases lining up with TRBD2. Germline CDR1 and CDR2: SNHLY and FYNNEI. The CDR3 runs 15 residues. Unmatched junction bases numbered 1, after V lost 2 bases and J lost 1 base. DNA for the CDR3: TGTGCCAGCAGTGAAAGGACTAGCGGCACAGATACGCAGTATTTT. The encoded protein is CASSERTSGTDTQYF.

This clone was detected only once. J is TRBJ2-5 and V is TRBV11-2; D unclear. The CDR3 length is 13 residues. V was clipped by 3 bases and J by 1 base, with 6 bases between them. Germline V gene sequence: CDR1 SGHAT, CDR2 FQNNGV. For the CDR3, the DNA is TGTGCCAGCAGCTTGACAAGCCAAGAGACCCAGTACTTC. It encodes CASSLTSQETQYF. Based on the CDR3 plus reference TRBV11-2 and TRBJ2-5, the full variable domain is EAGVAQSPRYKIIEKRQSVAFWCNPISGHATLYWYQQILGQGPKLLIQFQNNGVVDDSQLPKDRFSAERLKGVDSTLKIQPAKLEDSAVYLCASSLTSQETQYFGPGTRLLVL.

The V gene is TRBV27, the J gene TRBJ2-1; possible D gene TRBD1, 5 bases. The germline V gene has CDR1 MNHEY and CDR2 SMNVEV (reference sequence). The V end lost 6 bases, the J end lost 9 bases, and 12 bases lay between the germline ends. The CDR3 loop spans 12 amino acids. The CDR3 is CASSSGSGEQFF. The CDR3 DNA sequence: TGTGCCAGCAGCTCAGGGTCGGGTGAGCAGTTCTTC.

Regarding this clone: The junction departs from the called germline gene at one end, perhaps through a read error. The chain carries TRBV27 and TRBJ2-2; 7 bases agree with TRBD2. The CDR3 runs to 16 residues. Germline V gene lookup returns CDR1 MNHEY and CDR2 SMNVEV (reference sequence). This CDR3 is CASSRPVSGNIGELFF. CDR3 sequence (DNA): TGTGCCAGCAGTCGCCCGGTGAGCGGGAACATCGGGGAGCTGTTTTTT.

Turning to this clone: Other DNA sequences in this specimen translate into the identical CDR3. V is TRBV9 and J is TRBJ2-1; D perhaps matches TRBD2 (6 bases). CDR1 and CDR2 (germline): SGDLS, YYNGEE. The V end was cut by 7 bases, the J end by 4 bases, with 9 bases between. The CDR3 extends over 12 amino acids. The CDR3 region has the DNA TGTGCCAGCCGAGGGACTTACAATGAGCAGTTCTTC. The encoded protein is CASRGTYNEQFF.

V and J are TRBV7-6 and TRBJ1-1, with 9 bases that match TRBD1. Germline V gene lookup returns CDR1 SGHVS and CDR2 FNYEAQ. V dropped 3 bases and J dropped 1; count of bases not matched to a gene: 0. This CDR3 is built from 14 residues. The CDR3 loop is CASSLGQGNTEAFF. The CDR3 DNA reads TGTGCCAGCAGCTTGGGACAGGGGAACACTGAAGCTTTCTTT.

The CDR3 is CASMKAGSTDTQYF. The CDR3 DNA sequence: TGTGCCAGCATGAAAGCGGGTAGCACAGATACGCAGTATTTT. This chain uses TRBV28 with TRBJ2-3, with TRBD2 as a possible D gene (6 bases). V dropped 7 bases and J dropped 0 bases, with 11 bases sitting between them. This CDR3 region has 14 residues. Germline lookup yields CDR1 MDHEN and CDR2 SYDVKM.

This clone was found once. CDR3 in DNA: TGCGCCAGCAGCCAAGATTCGAGTGGCGGGACTAATGAGCAGTTCTTC. This encodes CASSQDSSGGTNEQFF. This sequence joins TRBV4-1 and TRBJ2-1, with D possibly TRBD2 on 6 matching bases. The germline CDR1 and CDR2 sequences are MGHRA and YSYEKL. CDR3 size: 16 residues. V gave up 0 bases and J gave up 7 bases, with 16 bases separating them.

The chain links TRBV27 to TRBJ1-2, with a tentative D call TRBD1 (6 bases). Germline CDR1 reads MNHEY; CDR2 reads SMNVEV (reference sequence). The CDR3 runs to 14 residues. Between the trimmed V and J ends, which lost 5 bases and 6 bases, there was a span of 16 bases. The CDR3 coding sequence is TGTGCCAGCAGTCCACATTACAGGGATGATGGCTACACCTTC. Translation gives CASSPHYRDDGYTF.

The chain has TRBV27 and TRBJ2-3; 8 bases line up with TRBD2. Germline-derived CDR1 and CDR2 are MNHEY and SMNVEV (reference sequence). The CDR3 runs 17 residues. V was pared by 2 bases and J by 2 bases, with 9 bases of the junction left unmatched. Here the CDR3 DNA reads TGTGCCAGCAGTTTACCTAGCGGGCCTAAAGACACAGATACGCAGTATTTT. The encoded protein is CASSLPSGPKDTDTQYF.

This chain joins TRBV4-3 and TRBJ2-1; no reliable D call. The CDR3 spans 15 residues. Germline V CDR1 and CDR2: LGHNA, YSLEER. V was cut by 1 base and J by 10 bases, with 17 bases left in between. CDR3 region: CASSQALGLDDEQFF. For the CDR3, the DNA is TGCGCCAGCAGCCAAGCACTGGGCCTTGACGACGAGCAGTTCTTC.

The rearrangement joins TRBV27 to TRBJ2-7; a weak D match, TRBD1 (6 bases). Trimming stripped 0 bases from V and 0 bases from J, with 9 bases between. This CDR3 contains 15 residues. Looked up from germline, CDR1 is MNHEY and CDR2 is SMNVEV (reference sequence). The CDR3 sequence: CASSLSGTYSYEQYF. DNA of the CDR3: TGTGCCAGCAGTTTATCGGGGACATACTCCTACGAGCAGTACTTC.

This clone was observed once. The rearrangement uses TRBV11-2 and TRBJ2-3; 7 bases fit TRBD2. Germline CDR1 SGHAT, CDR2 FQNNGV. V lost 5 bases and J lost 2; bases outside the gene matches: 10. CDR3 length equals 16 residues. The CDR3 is CASSVPSGTTTDTQYF. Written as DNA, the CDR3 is TGTGCCAGCAGCGTCCCTAGCGGAACTACCACAGATACGCAGTATTTT.

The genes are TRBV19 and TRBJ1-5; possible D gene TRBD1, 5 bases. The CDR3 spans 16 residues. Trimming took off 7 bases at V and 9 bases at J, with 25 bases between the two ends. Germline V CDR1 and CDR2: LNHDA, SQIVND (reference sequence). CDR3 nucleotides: TGTGCCAGTACCACGGAGACACAGGAGTTAATTTGGCCCCAGCATTTT. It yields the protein CASTTETQELIWPQHF.